This passage covers 32 T cell receptor beta chains from one sample sequenced in a study of cytomegalovirus exposure and HLA in healthy donors. PCR involved 60 Vbeta and 13 Jbeta primers. Clones were sequenced by immunoSEQ multiplex PCR, and TCRdb holds only the in-frame ones, with some missing. The data show 100,000 to 150,000 clones, 75% to 85% seen once. What was sequenced was PBMCs. Receptors were obtained from a man aged 50 or older in good health and CMV-seronegative.

J is TRBJ1-2 and V is TRBV10-1, with 12 bases aligning to TRBD1. With V trimmed by 7 bases and J by 5 bases, 11 bases remained unmatched. CDR3 length: 16 amino acids. Germline V gene sequence: CDR1 WNHNN, CDR2 SYGVQD (reference sequence). Here the CDR3 reads CASTTVGTGGAYGYTF. Here the CDR3 DNA reads TGCGCCAGCACGACCGTCGGGACAGGGGGCGCATATGGCTACACCTTC.

The CDR3 bases are TGTGCCAGCAGGACCGGGACAGGGGATGGCTACACCTTC. Its translation is CASRTGTGDGYTF. The rearrangement uses TRBV6-1 and TRBJ1-2; 10 bases align to TRBD1. V shed 6 bases and J 6 bases; nucleotides not matched to a gene: 4. The germline gives CDR1 MNHNS, CDR2 SASEGT. CDR3 length equals 13 residues.

V and J are TRBV6-5 and TRBJ2-3; 8 positions match TRBD1. Germline V gene sequence: CDR1 MNHEY, CDR2 SVGAGI. Trimming at V came to 4 bases and at J to 2 bases, leaving 8 bases not matched to a gene. The CDR3 has 16 residues. In DNA form, the CDR3 reads TGTGCCAGCAGTTCGGGGGACAGGCCTAACACAGATACGCAGTATTTT. It translates to CASSSGDRPNTDTQYF.

The chain employs TRBV9 and TRBJ1-2; 7 bases are a match to TRBD1. The CDR3 spans 18 residues. V lost 0 bases and J lost 2; bases outside the gene matches: 13. Looked up from germline, CDR1 is SGDLS and CDR2 is YYNGEE. The CDR3 bases are TGTGCCAGCAGCGTAGGCCGTAGGGGGCAGGGCACAAACTATGGCTACACCTTC. Its protein product is CASSVGRRGQGTNYGYTF.

The chain has TRBV11-2 and TRBJ1-3; no definite D call. Germline CDR1 is SGHAT and CDR2 is FQNNGV. Deletions cut 1 base from V and 2 bases from J, with 9 bases between. The CDR3 has 15 residues. CDR3 bases: TGTGCCAGCAGCTTAGGAGGGCAGCCTGGAAACACCATATATTTT. Translating it yields CASSLGGQPGNTIYF.

The rearrangement links TRBV7-9 to TRBJ1-5, with D possibly being TRBD1 (5 bases). The CDR3 loop spans 15 amino acids. V shed 5 bases and J shed 7 bases, with 18 bases lying between them. In germline, CDR1 is SEHNR, CDR2 FQNEAQ (reference sequence). CDR3 nucleotides: TGTGCCAGCAGCGCCGGAGGGGAATTCGACCAGCCCCAGCATTTT. Amino acid sequence: CASSAGGEFDQPQHF.

The genes are TRBV13 and TRBJ2-3, with 9 nucleotides matching TRBD1. The V gene end was trimmed by 5 bases and the J gene end by 6 bases; junction bases not matched to a gene: 6. From germline, CDR1 is PRHDT and CDR2 FYEKMQ (reference sequence). This CDR3 region has 14 residues. In DNA form, the CDR3 reads TGTGCCAGCAGCCCCGGGACAGGGTTCGATACGCAGTATTTT. It specifies CASSPGTGFDTQYF.

This clone was counted a few times. The J gene is TRBJ1-1, the V gene TRBV6-5, with D maybe TRBD1 (6 bases). CDR3 size: 14 residues. V shed 6 bases and J shed 4 bases, with 15 bases lying between them. Germline V gene sequence: CDR1 MNHEY, CDR2 SVGAGI. The chain's CDR3 is CASRNGGRGTEAFF. The CDR3 DNA is TGTGCCAGCAGGAACGGGGGGCGCGGCACTGAAGCTTTCTTT.

The chain recombines TRBV5-6 with TRBJ1-4; D might be TRBD1 (5 bases). The V end lost 6 bases, the J end lost 5 bases, and 11 bases lay between the germline ends. This CDR3 contains 13 residues. Looked up from germline, CDR1 is SGHDT and CDR2 is YYEEEE. As DNA, the CDR3 is TGTGCCAGCACCCAGGGCAAGAATGAAAAACTGTTTTTT. It is translated as CASTQGKNEKLFF.

The chain recombines TRBV7-7 with TRBJ2-5; TRBD2 matches 10 bases. CDR1 is SSHAT and CDR2 is FNYEAQ in the germline V gene (reference sequence). This CDR3 contains 14 residues. J was trimmed by 7 bases and V by 0 bases; bases with no gene match: 2. CDR3 amino acids: CASSLASSGGTQYF. CDR3 bases: TGTGCCAGCAGCTTAGCTTCTAGCGGGGGGACCCAGTACTTC.

The V and J genes are TRBV25-1 and TRBJ2-5, with a weak D call TRBD2 (6 bases). Looked up from germline, CDR1 is MGHDK and CDR2 is SYGVNS. This CDR3 has 15 amino acids. Trimming cost V 2 bases and J 4 bases, with 14 bases left between them. The CDR3 here is CASSEGEALGETQYF. The CDR3 DNA reads as TGTGCCAGCAGTGAAGGGGAGGCCTTGGGAGAGACCCAGTACTTC.

The V and J genes are TRBV6-6 and TRBJ2-4; possibly TRBD2 for D (5 bases). The germline V gene has CDR1 MNHNY and CDR2 SVGAGI (reference sequence). The ends were cut back, 5 bases at V and 8 bases at J, with 16 bases in the middle. The CDR3 consists of 14 residues. The CDR3 nucleotides read TGTGCCAGCAGTCGTGAGGGTTCCTGGGACATTCAGTACTTC. Protein sequence: CASSREGSWDIQYF.

This clone was seen only a few times. The sample contains more than one DNA sequence encoding this CDR3. The chain carries TRBV9 and TRBJ2-5; TRBD2 matches 7 bases. The CDR3 is 14 residues long. The V segment lost 4 bases and the J segment 5 bases; nucleotides outside the gene matches: 8. CDR1 is SGDLS and CDR2 is YYNGEE in the germline V gene. The CDR3, as DNA: TGTGCCAGCAGCCCACCGGGGGGTCCGGAGACCCAGTACTTC. Translated: CASSPPGGPETQYF.

The V and J genes are TRBV4-1 and TRBJ2-3, with D possibly matching TRBD1 (5 bases). The CDR3 totals 16 residues. The germline V and J ends were trimmed by 0 bases and 0 bases, with 10 bases remaining between them. Germline V CDR1 and CDR2: MGHRA, YSYEKL. Here the CDR3 DNA reads TGCGCCAGCAGCCAAGAAACCGGACATAGCACAGATACGCAGTATTTT. Translating it yields CASSQETGHSTDTQYF.

This clone appeared once. The chain couples TRBV7-2 to TRBJ1-1; unclear D gene. The CDR3 length is 12 residues. Per the germline V gene, CDR1 is SGHTA and CDR2 is FQGNSA. The V end was cut by 5 bases, the J end by 7 bases, with 11 bases between. The CDR3 DNA is TGTGCCAGCAGCCCTACGACTGGTGAAGCTTTCTTT. This gives the protein CASSPTTGEAFF. The complete variable domain, with remaining parts taken from reference TRBV7-2 and TRBJ1-1, reads GAGVSQSPSNKVTEKGKDVELRCDPISGHTALYWYRQSLGQGLEFLIYFQGNSAPDKSGLPSDRFSAERTGGSVSTLTIQRTQQEDSAVYLCASSPTTGEAFFGQGTRLTVV.

This rearrangement joins TRBV2 to TRBJ1-2; 7 bases align to TRBD1. V was pared by 7 bases and J by 6 bases, with 5 bases of the junction left unmatched. The V gene's germline CDR1 is SNHLY and CDR2 FYNNEI. CDR3 length: 12 residues. The DNA of the CDR3 is TGTGCCAGCAACAGGGGAGATGATGGCTACACCTTC. This gives the protein CASNRGDDGYTF.

The V gene is TRBV6-6, the J gene TRBJ2-1; 10 bases match TRBD2. Germline CDR1 MNHNY, CDR2 SVGAGI (reference sequence). There are 14 residues in the CDR3. V trimming: 2 bases; J trimming: 7 bases; junction bases outside the gene matches: 2. CDR3 amino acids: CASSYQRGGNEQFF. CDR3 DNA sequence: TGTGCCAGCAGTTACCAGCGGGGGGGGAATGAGCAGTTCTTC.

With respect to this clone: Germline is not matched at one junction end, which may reflect a read error. The chain recombines TRBV7-2 with TRBJ2-7; TRBD2 agrees at 7 bases. Germline CDR1 is SGHTA and CDR2 is FQGNSA. The CDR3 covers 15 residues. The CDR3 loop is CASSLASGALHEQYF. Written as DNA, the CDR3 is TGTGCCAGCAGCCTAGCGAGCGGGGCCTTGCACGAGCAGTACTTC. The entire variable domain, with the rest obtained from reference TRBV7-2 and TRBJ2-7, is as follows: GAGVSQSPSNKVTEKGKDVELRCDPISGHTALYWYRQSLGQGLEFLIYFQGNSAPDKSGLPSDRFSAERTGGSVSTLTIQRTQQEDSAVYLCASSLASGALHEQYFGPGTRLTVT.

This chain joins TRBV7-2 and TRBJ2-5, with 11 positions matching TRBD2. CDR1 and CDR2 (germline): SGHTA, FQGNSA. J was trimmed by 5 bases and V by 5 bases; bases with no gene match: 7. The CDR3 totals 15 residues. In DNA, the CDR3 is TGTGCCAGCAGCATTAGCGGGGGGGGTAGGGAGACCCAGTACTTC. Protein product: CASSISGGGRETQYF.

This chain links TRBV28 with TRBJ2-1, with TRBD1 matching over 9 bases. This CDR3 contains 15 residues. Germline CDR1 reads MDHEN; CDR2 reads SYDVKM. V lost 5 bases to trimming and J lost 8 bases; unmatched junction nucleotides: 10. In DNA, the CDR3 is TGTGCCAGCAGTCCTGGGACAGGGAGGTCCGATGAGCAGTTCTTC. It specifies CASSPGTGRSDEQFF.

The chain combines TRBV9 with TRBJ1-2, with 11 bases lining up with TRBD1. Germline V gene sequence: CDR1 SGDLS, CDR2 YYNGEE. CDR3 size: 15 residues. V shed 3 bases, J shed 7 bases, and the junction held 8 bases outside the gene matches. The CDR3 reads CASSAQSGTGGGYTF. DNA of the CDR3: TGTGCCAGCAGCGCCCAGTCCGGGACAGGGGGTGGCTACACCTTC.

The chain carries TRBV4-2 and TRBJ1-1, with no clear D. The ends were cut back, 3 bases at V and 3 bases at J, with 14 bases in the middle. CDR3 length: 15 residues. Germline CDR1 reads LGHNA; CDR2 reads YNFKEQ. The CDR3 is CASSHGAGQDTEAFF. The CDR3 DNA is TGTGCCAGCAGCCATGGAGCGGGTCAGGACACTGAAGCTTTCTTT.

The V gene is TRBV5-6, the J gene TRBJ2-7; no reliable D call. The CDR3 has 11 residues. Germline V lookup: CDR1 SGHDT, CDR2 YYEEEE. The germline V and J ends were trimmed by 4 bases and 3 bases, with 5 bases remaining between them. This chain's CDR3 is CASSTHYEQYV. The CDR3 bases are TGTGCCAGCAGCACCCACTACGAGCAGTACGTC.

The chain uses TRBV11-2 and TRBJ2-2; D not resolved. Germline CDR1 and CDR2: SGHAT and FQNNGV. Trimming shortened V by 5 bases and J by 3 bases, and 7 bases separated the two germline ends. The CDR3 covers 13 residues. The DNA of the CDR3 is TGTGCCAGCAGCCTCCCCCACACCGGGGAGCTGTTTTTT. It specifies CASSLPHTGELFF. Using reference TRBV11-2 and TRBJ2-2 for the parts outside the CDR3, the full variable domain is EAGVAQSPRYKIIEKRQSVAFWCNPISGHATLYWYQQILGQGPKLLIQFQNNGVVDDSQLPKDRFSAERLKGVDSTLKIQPAKLEDSAVYLCASSLPHTGELFFGEGSRLTVL.

V usage is TRBV5-1 and J usage is TRBJ1-3; D gene uncertain. V gave up 5 bases and J gave up 4 bases, with 7 bases separating them. The CDR3 has 12 amino acids. Germline assignment: CDR1 SGHRS and CDR2 YFSETQ. CDR3 bases: TGCGCCAGCAGTTCTACGGGAAACACCATATATTTT. Translating it yields CASSSTGNTIYF. Using reference TRBV5-1 and TRBJ1-3 for the parts outside the CDR3, the full variable domain is KAGVTQTPRYLIKTRGQQVTLSCSPISGHRSVSWYQQTPGQGLQFLFEYFSETQRNKGNFPGRFSGRQFSNSRSEMNVSTLELGDSALYLCASSSTGNTIYFGEGSWLTVV.

The rearrangement links TRBV7-9 to TRBJ2-5; D might be TRBD1 (7 bases). The germline gives CDR1 SEHNR, CDR2 FQNEAQ (reference sequence). This CDR3 is 17 amino acids long. Trimming cost V 5 bases and J 4 bases, with 23 bases left between them. CDR3 nucleotides: TGTGCCAGCAGCCCCCGAGGAGGGCAGGGGGGCGGAGAGACCCAGTACTTC. Its translation: CASSPRGGQGGGETQYF.

This clone was counted a few times. The rearrangement joins TRBV7-9 to TRBJ1-1; TRBD1 agrees at 12 bases. This CDR3 comprises 19 residues. The J segment lost 0 bases and the V segment lost 6 bases, leaving 14 bases of the junction unmatched. Germline values: CDR1 SEHNR, CDR2 FQNEAQ (reference sequence). The CDR3 DNA follows: TGTGCCAGCAGACACGGGACAGGGGGCTCCTGGGGGATGAACACTGAAGCTTTCTTT. Protein sequence: CASRHGTGGSWGMNTEAFF.

The J gene is TRBJ1-1, the V gene TRBV11-2; D ambiguous. The CDR3 covers 15 residues. Trimming took off 2 bases at V and 5 bases at J, with 15 bases between the two ends. Germline V gene data show CDR1 as SGHAT and CDR2 as FQNNGV. As DNA, the CDR3 is TGTGCCAGCAGCTTAAACTTCGACGGGAGGACTGAAGCTTTCTTT. Translation: CASSLNFDGRTEAFF.

The gene calls are TRBV4-3 and TRBJ1-1; D not certain. The CDR3 loop spans 13 amino acids. The V gene lost 4 bases and the J gene lost 0 bases, with 6 bases spanning the gap. Germline CDR1 and CDR2: LGHNA and YSLEER. CDR3 sequence: CASSPRMNTEAFF. The CDR3 DNA is TGCGCCAGCAGCCCGAGGATGAACACTGAAGCTTTCTTT.

The chain combines TRBV5-1 with TRBJ1-2, with D possibly matching TRBD1 (5 bases). Germline CDR1 and CDR2: SGHRS and YFSETQ. The V and J ends lost 6 bases and 8 bases respectively, with 20 bases between them. The length of the CDR3 is 14 residues. Written as DNA, the CDR3 is TGCGCCAGCACCTCCGCGGGAGGGGTGTACGGCTACACCTTC. Encoded protein: CASTSAGGVYGYTF.

There are a few counts of this clone. The chain carries TRBV5-5 and TRBJ2-3, with D tentatively TRBD1 (5 bases). The CDR3 spans 13 residues. The germline V gene encodes CDR1 SGHKS and CDR2 YYEKEE (reference sequence). Trimming cost V 4 bases and J 6 bases, with 12 bases left between them. In DNA, the CDR3 is TGTGCCAGCAGCCCATGGGGCGCGGATACGCAGTATTTT. It yields the protein CASSPWGADTQYF.

The genes are TRBV6-1 and TRBJ2-6; D is possibly TRBD1 (6 bases). Trimming removed 2 bases from V and 3 bases from J, with 14 bases in between. CDR1 is MNHNS and CDR2 is SASEGT in the germline V gene. The length of the CDR3 is 17 residues. CDR3 loop: CASSERDTQGGANVLTF. Here the CDR3 DNA reads TGTGCCAGCAGTGAAAGGGACACCCAGGGTGGGGCCAACGTCCTGACTTTC.